This T cell receptor beta chain was sequenced for a study of blood T cell repertoires in COVID-19. On the study more broadly: T cells, B-cell-depleted T cells, or PBMCs provided the cDNA or gDNA that served as material.

Per germline, CDR1 LNHDA and CDR2 SQIVND (reference sequence). V lost 0 bases to trimming and J lost 3 bases, with 9 bases between them. The CDR3 length is 14 residues. Individuals aged about 18 to 89 years were recruited from around 22 US areas. Donors of Cohort 3 who recovered were those that had two negative PCRs, clearance, or symptom resolution. In the study's own analysis: How many nucleated cells were present was estimated from reference gene primer amplification. Sequencing was performed with immunoSEQ multiplex PCR; in TCRdb, only in-frame clones are kept and a portion is missing. Clone size and the V and J calls come from that table; the DNA yielded D and trimming. The repertoire holds 250,000 to 300,000 clones, around 90% seen once, with 1.7% in the top ten.

This chain links TRBV19 with TRBJ2-7; D might be TRBD2 (6 bases). The sequence was collected from a woman aged 40 to 50 who had recovered from COVID-19. The material sequenced was PBMCs or T cells enriched from blood (not recorded which). CDR3 sequence reads: CASSIDRGIYEQYF. CDR3 DNA: TGTGCCAGTAGTATAGATCGGGGGATCTACGAGCAGTACTTC.